The sequence of this TCR beta chain was determined in a study of T cells in Graves' hyperthyroidism and ophthalmopathy. Regarding the study as a whole: Peripheral blood also featured most of the thyroid clonotypes expanded above 0.001. Ophthalmopathy, which appeared later, was predicted by the model a median approximately six months before onset.

Amplified regions were TCR beta CDR3 sequences from RNA transcripts. TCR CDR3 regions were first amplified by RT-PCR with HTBI primers. TCRdb recomputed calls from the multiplex PCR reads with MiXCR, one row per CDR3 protein. The table has around 340,000 distinct CDR3 sequences, around 18% seen once; the top ten hold around 15%. For this clonotype: Its antigen is not identified.

Disease lasting under 3 months, a NOSPECS grade of at least 4, and a Clinical Activity Score of at least 3 were features of the ophthalmopathy patients. The PBMCs had their origin in more than 9.5 ml of fresh peripheral blood. CDR3 length equals 13 residues. Between the trimmed V and J ends, which lost 3 bases and 6 bases, there was a span of 11 bases. The J gene is TRBJ1-1, the V gene TRBV12-3 or TRBV12-4; possibly TRBD1 for D (5 bases). Sequencing was performed on blood. This sequence was found in a woman aged 40 to 50 with Graves' ophthalmopathy. CDR3: CASSFGGWAEAFF. The CDR3, as DNA: TGTGCCAGCAGTTTTGGGGGGTGGGCTGAAGCTTTCTTT.